A selection of T cell receptor beta chains follows, all from one sample in a study of blood T cells in healthy people across ages. A single record per CDR3 protein comes from TCRdb applying MiXCR to the 5' RACE reads. The table records around 1,000,000 distinct CDR3 sequences, approximately 38% of them present only once. Sequencing used blood. These receptors originate from a man between 18 and 35 years old in good health. Both conserved end residues are part of each CDR3. The order of the fields is J gene, D gene, clone size, V gene, CDR3 protein, CDR3 DNA. A D gene is named only where the DNA matches it firmly. Where a row states a size, it is once, few, many or the class of an expanded clone; other rows omit it.

>TRBJ2-7|NA|few|TRBV5-5
CASSAEPRWQYF
TGTGCCAGCAGCGCGGAACCACGTTGGCAGTACTTC
>TRBJ2-3|TRBD1|few|TRBV4-1
CASSGTDADTQYF
TGCGCCAGTTCCGGGACAGACGCAGATACGCAGTATTTT
>TRBJ1-1|NA|NA|TRBV9
CASSDDMRGTEAFF
TGTGCCAGCAGTGACGATATGAGGGGCACTGAAGCTTTCTTT
>TRBJ1-5|NA|NA|TRBV4-2
CASSQDGRPYGNQPQHF
TGTGCCAGCAGCCAAGATGGGAGGCCCTATGGCAATCAGCCCCAGCATTTT
>TRBJ1-2|TRBD1|NA|TRBV11-2
CASSLPGQDFNYGYTF
TGTGCCAGCAGCTTGCCGGGACAGGACTTTAACTATGGCTACACCTTC
>TRBJ1-1|NA|NA|TRBV4-1
CASSRPRDGGRNTEAFF
TGCGCCAGCAGCCGGCCCCGAGACGGGGGAAGGAACACTGAAGCTTTCTTT
>TRBJ1-2|TRBD1|NA|TRBV29-1
CSVSVQGAEGYTF
TGCAGCGTATCTGTACAGGGGGCCGAGGGCTACACCTTC
>TRBJ2-3|NA|NA|TRBV28
CASSWGASTDTQYF
TGTGCCAGCAGCTGGGGGGCTAGCACAGATACGCAGTATTTT
>TRBJ1-5|NA|few|TRBV4-2
CASSQDGGGLNQPQHF
TGTGCCAGCAGCCAAGATGGCGGGGGCTTAAATCAGCCCCAGCATTTT
>TRBJ2-5|NA|few|TRBV20-1
CSATDYSSEGSQETQYF
TGCAGTGCTACCGACTATTCTAGCGAGGGTTCACAAGAGACCCAGTACTTC
>TRBJ2-5|NA|few|TRBV7-2
CASSLPNQRETQYF
TGTGCCAGCAGCTTACCCAATCAGAGGGAGACCCAGTACTTC
>TRBJ1-2|NA|few|TRBV6-6
CASIQDSRRYLGGYTF
TGTGCCAGCATCCAGGACTCAAGACGTTATCTGGGGGGCTACACCTTC
>TRBJ1-1|TRBD1|NA|TRBV7-9
CASSPIYDRVGTEAFF
TGTGCCAGCAGTCCTATTTACGACAGGGTCGGAACTGAAGCTTTCTTT
>TRBJ2-5|NA|NA|TRBV20-1
CSADAAGNQETQYF
TGCAGTGCTGACGCCGCTGGGAACCAAGAGACCCAGTACTTC
>TRBJ1-5|TRBD1|NA|TRBV4-3
CASSEDTGVNQPQHF
TGCGCCAGCAGCGAAGATACAGGGGTAAATCAGCCCCAGCATTTT
>TRBJ1-4|NA|NA|TRBV6-2/TRBV6-3
CASRPLRSIREKLFF
TGTGCCAGCAGGCCCCTCAGGTCGATACGGGAAAAACTGTTTTTT
>TRBJ2-1|NA|NA|TRBV5-1
CASSLAGNNERFF
TGCGCCAGCAGCTTAGCAGGGAACAATGAGCGGTTCTTC
>TRBJ2-5|NA|NA|TRBV7-9
CASTPYNEQYF
TGTGCCAGCACTCCCTACAATGAGCAGTACTTC
>TRBJ2-6|NA|few|TRBV7-2
CASSTRPRDIHSGANVLTF
TGTGCCAGCAGCACTCGCCCCCGGGACATACACTCTGGGGCCAACGTCCTGACTTTC
>TRBJ1-2|NA|NA|TRBV12-3/TRBV12-4
CASRLDPGPTGSYTF
TGTGCCAGCAGGTTAGACCCAGGACCTACCGGCAGCTACACCTTC
>TRBJ2-7|TRBD2|NA|TRBV15
CATRKSSGSFEQYF
TGTGCCACCAGGAAGTCTAGCGGTTCCTTCGAGCAGTACTTC
>TRBJ2-1|TRBD2|once|TRBV7-2
CASSPSGGHYNEQFF
TGTGCCAGCAGCCCTAGCGGGGGGCACTACAATGAGCAGTTCTTC
>TRBJ2-5|NA|few|TRBV5-1
CASSVGTDKGTQYF
TGCGCCAGCAGCGTCGGGACTGACAAAGGGACCCAGTACTTC
>TRBJ1-2|NA|few|TRBV7-9
CASSLAPTANYGYTF
TGTGCCAGCAGCTTAGCGCCGACAGCGAACTATGGCTACACCTTC
>TRBJ2-5|TRBD2|NA|TRBV20-1
CSVVPRAGDQETQYF
TGCAGTGTTGTGCCCCGAGCGGGGGATCAAGAGACCCAGTACTTC
>TRBJ1-1|NA|NA|TRBV5-6
CASSLGGYAATEAFF
TGTGCCAGCAGCTTGGGTGGGTACGCGGCCACTGAAGCTTTCTTT
>TRBJ2-5|NA|few|TRBV7-2
CASSVAQETQYF
TGTGCCAGCAGCGTAGCTCAAGAGACCCAGTACTTC
>TRBJ2-7|TRBD1|few|TRBV6-2/TRBV6-3
CASSYGTETYEQYF
TGTGCCAGCAGTTACGGGACAGAAACCTACGAGCAGTACTTC
>TRBJ2-7|NA|NA|TRBV7-6
CASSVGGSNYEQYF
TGTGCCAGCAGCGTAGGAGGGTCGAACTACGAGCAGTACTTC
>TRBJ2-1|TRBD1|NA|TRBV20-1
CSPGQGNDEQFF
TGCAGTCCGGGACAGGGGAACGATGAGCAGTTCTTC
>TRBJ2-3|NA|NA|TRBV5-1
CASGYQDTRYF
TGCGCCAGCGGCTACCAAGATACGCGGTATTTT
>TRBJ2-2|NA|few|TRBV6-5
CASSTGPGELFF
TGTGCCAGCAGCACAGGTCCCGGGGAGCTGTTTTTT
>TRBJ2-5|NA|NA|TRBV11-2
CAGSLGYNEQYF
TGTGCCGGCAGCTTAGGATACAATGAGCAGTACTTC
>TRBJ2-2|TRBD1|few|TRBV29-1
CSVPGTGRPGELFF
TGCAGCGTGCCCGGGACAGGGAGGCCCGGGGAGCTGTTTTTT
>TRBJ1-5|NA|few|TRBV12-3/TRBV12-4
CASSFLGPQHF
TGTGCCAGCAGTTTTCTGGGACCCCAGCATTTT
>TRBJ1-2|TRBD1|NA|TRBV27
CASSLGTGASTYGYTF
TGTGCCAGCAGTTTGGGGACAGGGGCTAGTACCTATGGCTACACCTTC
>TRBJ2-1|NA|few|TRBV2
CASSEGTAYNEQFF
TGTGCCAGCAGTGAAGGTACCGCCTACAATGAGCAGTTCTTC
>TRBJ2-7|NA|NA|TRBV20-1
CSARDEILSSYEQYF
TGCAGTGCTCGGGATGAAATTCTTAGCTCCTACGAGCAGTACTTC
>TRBJ2-2|NA|NA|TRBV4-3
CASSQGWDLGTGELFF
TGCGCCAGCAGCCAAGGATGGGACTTAGGGACCGGGGAGCTGTTTTTT
>TRBJ1-1|NA|NA|TRBV12-3/TRBV12-4
CASKRDEAFF
TGTGCCAGCAAACGAGACGAAGCTTTCTTT
>TRBJ2-3|NA|NA|TRBV4-3
CASSQDFGQGTADTQYF
TGCGCCAGCAGCCAAGATTTTGGCCAGGGTACCGCAGATACGCAGTATTTT
>TRBJ2-7|NA|few|TRBV5-1
CASSTGDSTYEQYF
TGCGCCAGCAGCACGGGGGACAGTACCTACGAGCAGTACTTC
>TRBJ1-1|NA|few|TRBV15
CATSRDLGEVVNTEAFF
TGTGCCACCAGCAGAGATCTGGGGGAGGTGGTTAACACTGAAGCTTTCTTT
>TRBJ1-5|TRBD1|few|TRBV27
CASSHAELGQGDQPQHF
TGTGCCAGCAGCCATGCCGAGTTGGGACAGGGGGACCAGCCCCAGCATTTT
>TRBJ1-5|NA|few|TRBV4-1
CASSQDWGRAKNQPQHF
TGCGCCAGCAGCCAAGATTGGGGCAGGGCTAAAAATCAGCCCCAGCATTTT
>TRBJ2-2|TRBD1|NA|TRBV20-1
CSARGLTGAANTGELFF
TGCAGTGCTAGGGGCCTGACAGGGGCCGCGAACACCGGGGAGCTGTTTTTT
>TRBJ2-3|NA|few|TRBV3-1
CARKTRSPDTQYF
TGTGCCAGGAAGACTCGTAGCCCAGATACGCAGTATTTT
>TRBJ2-5|NA|NA|TRBV12-3/TRBV12-4
CASSHRQEKKYF
TGTGCCAGCAGTCATCGACAGGAGAAGAAGTACTTC
>TRBJ1-2|TRBD1|few|TRBV29-1
CSVEDGPDRENYGYTF
TGCAGCGTTGAAGATGGACCCGACAGGGAGAACTATGGCTACACCTTC
>TRBJ1-1|TRBD1|NA|TRBV6-1
CASSPSGGGLTNTEAFF
TGTGCCAGCAGCCCCTCCGGAGGGGGCTTGACGAACACTGAAGCTTTCTTT
>TRBJ1-5|NA|few|TRBV6-5
CASSPQGKNQPQHF
TGTGCCAGCAGTCCCCAGGGAAAGAATCAGCCCCAGCATTTT
>TRBJ1-5|NA|NA|TRBV30
CAWTMGQGGNQPQHF
TGTGCCTGGACAATGGGACAAGGTGGCAATCAGCCCCAGCATTTT
>TRBJ2-7|TRBD2|NA|TRBV6-1
CASSEGTSGPYEQYF
TGTGCCAGCAGTGAAGGCACTAGCGGGCCCTACGAGCAGTACTTC
>TRBJ1-1|TRBD1|NA|TRBV4-2
CASSPELTGQGGNTEAFF
TGTGCCAGCAGCCCTGAGCTGACCGGGCAGGGGGGGAACACTGAAGCTTTCTTT
>TRBJ2-3|NA|few|TRBV7-9
CASTLQLDTQYF
TGTGCCAGCACCCTCCAACTTGATACGCAGTATTTT